These 14 T cell receptor beta chains originate from one sample sequenced in a study of T cells in Graves' hyperthyroidism and ophthalmopathy. RNA transcripts gave rise to amplified TCR beta CDR3 regions. A set of HTBI primers served as the primers for a first-round RT-PCR of the TCR CDR3. Each CDR3 protein gets one entry after TCRdb re-called the multiplex PCR reads with MiXCR. In the table there are fewer than 550,000 distinct CDR3 sequences, roughly 14% of which are singletons. Sequenced sample: blood. These receptors originate from a woman aged 18-29 years with Graves' hyperthyroidism.

At least ten counts were recorded for this clonotype. CDR3 coding DNA: TGTGCCAGCAGTGCCTCGGACGGTTCCTACGAGCAGTACTTC. This translates into CASSASDGSYEQYF. V usage is TRBV6-1 and J usage is TRBJ2-7, with D unresolved. CDR1 and CDR2 from the germline V gene are MNHNS and SASEGT. V shed 4 bases and J shed 1 base, with 11 bases lying between them. This CDR3 is 14 amino acids long.

With regard to this clonotype: One end of the junction is discordant with germline, which a read error may explain. The chain joins TRBV5-8 to TRBJ2-1, with no clear D. Germline CDR1 is SGHTS and CDR2 is YDEGEE. CDR3 length: 11 amino acids. The CDR3 DNA sequence: TGTGCCAGCAGCTTGGACAATGAGCAGTCCTTC. Its translation is CASSLDNEQSF. Supplemented by reference TRBV5-8 and TRBJ2-1, the full variable domain reads EAGVTQSPTHLIKTRGQQATLRCSPISGHTSVYWYQQALGLGLQFLLWYDEGEERNRGNFPPRFSGRQFPNYSSELNVNALELEDSALYLCASSLDNEQSFGPGTRLTVL.

The table lists this clonotype with a few counts. The chain is built from TRBV29-1 and TRBJ1-1, with D unresolved. This CDR3 has 11 amino acids. Germline-derived CDR1 and CDR2 are SQVTM and ANQGSEA. Trimming pared 7 bases from V and 7 bases from J, leaving 13 bases between. The CDR3 coding sequence is TGCAGCGCCGCCGCCCACATTGAAGCTTTCTTT. As protein: CSAAAHIEAFF. Complete variable domain (other parts from reference TRBV29-1 and TRBJ1-1): SAVISQKPSRDICQRGTSLTIQCQVDSQVTMMFWYRQQPGQSLTLIATANQGSEATYESGFVIDKFPISRPNLTFSTLTVSNMSPEDSSIYLCSAAAHIEAFFGQGTRLTVV.

This clonotype has ten or more counts. The V and J genes are TRBV15 and TRBJ1-4; 9 bases fit TRBD1. The CDR3 covers 16 residues. CDR1 is LNHNV and CDR2 is YYDKDF in the germline V gene (reference sequence). Trimming at V came to 4 bases and at J to 7 bases, leaving 10 bases not matched to a gene. The CDR3: CATSIPQDRGGEKLFF. The CDR3 DNA reads as TGTGCCACCAGCATCCCCCAGGACAGGGGAGGTGAAAAACTGTTTTTT. Complete variable domain (other parts from reference TRBV15 and TRBJ1-4): DAMVIQNPRYQVTQFGKPVTLSCSQTLNHNVMYWYQQKSSQAPKLLFHYYDKDFNNEADTPDNFQSRRPNTSFCFLDIRSPGLGDTAMYLCATSIPQDRGGEKLFFGSGTQLSVL.

This clonotype was seen many times. V usage is TRBV7-3 and J usage is TRBJ2-1; D may be TRBD1 or TRBD2 (5 bases each). Per germline, CDR1 SGHTA and CDR2 FQGTGA. CDR3 size: 17 residues. V lost 4 bases to trimming and J lost 9 bases, with 25 bases between them. CDR3 in amino acids: CASSSGRHGGALIEQFF. In DNA form, the CDR3 reads TGTGCCAGCAGCTCCGGGCGGCATGGGGGAGCCCTAATTGAGCAGTTCTTC. The full variable domain, rest sourced from reference TRBV7-3 and TRBJ2-1, is GAGVSQTPSNKVTEKGKYVELRCDPISGHTALYWYRQSLGQGPEFLIYFQGTGAADDSGLPNDRFFAVRPEGSVSTLKIQRTERGDSAVYLCASSSGRHGGALIEQFFGPGTRLTVL.

This rearrangement joins TRBV18 to TRBJ1-2; 12 bases match TRBD1. The CDR3 runs 16 residues. V lost 5 bases and J lost 4; bases outside the gene matches: 8. The germline gives CDR1 KGHSH, CDR2 LQKENI. The CDR3 spells CASSGEGTGGFYGYTF. The DNA for the CDR3 is TGTGCCAGCTCAGGAGAGGGGACAGGGGGCTTCTATGGCTACACCTTC.

The chain is built from TRBV13 and TRBJ2-5, with D unresolved. Trimming took off 1 base at V and 5 bases at J, with 11 bases between the two ends. In germline, CDR1 is PRHDT, CDR2 FYEKMQ (reference sequence). The CDR3 spans 14 residues. CDR3 sequence: CASSLDEFLETQYF. The CDR3 coding sequence is TGTGCCAGCAGCTTAGACGAGTTTCTGGAGACCCAGTACTTC.

This clonotype was detected ten times or more. The chain is built from TRBV10-3 and TRBJ2-3; TRBD2 might be the D (7 bases). V lost 8 bases and J lost 2, with 17 bases in between. This CDR3 has 15 residues. Germline loops: CDR1 ENHRY, CDR2 SYGVKD. The CDR3 here is CAIAWGLAVTDTQYF. The CDR3 DNA reads TGTGCCATCGCCTGGGGGCTAGCGGTCACAGATACGCAGTATTTT.

Many counts were recorded for this clonotype. This chain joins TRBV11-1 and TRBJ1-1, with D possibly being TRBD1 (6 bases). Germline V CDR1 and CDR2: SGHAT, FQDESV (reference sequence). This CDR3 contains 15 residues. Trimming pared 5 bases from V and 3 bases from J, leaving 16 bases between. CDR3 coding DNA: TGTGCCAGCAGCCCCCGACCCCGGGGGCACACTGAAGCTTTCTTT. Its protein is CASSPRPRGHTEAFF.

This clonotype was detected many times. The chain is built from TRBV5-1 and TRBJ2-1; a weak D match, TRBD1 (6 bases). Trimming pared 4 bases from V and 0 bases from J, leaving 8 bases between. The length of the CDR3 is 14 residues. The germline V gene encodes CDR1 SGHRS and CDR2 YFSETQ. CDR3 protein: CASSPDSSYNEQFF. The CDR3 DNA is TGCGCCAGCAGCCCGGACAGCTCCTACAATGAGCAGTTCTTC.

This clonotype came up a few times. The V and J genes are TRBV19 and TRBJ1-5; no firm D call. This CDR3 is built from 13 residues. Germline values: CDR1 LNHDA, CDR2 SQIVND (reference sequence). V lost 4 bases and J 7 bases, leaving 11 bases between the germline ends. The CDR3 DNA sequence: TGTGCCAGTAGTAGGGGTCGTGGACAGCCCCAGCATTTT. It translates to CASSRGRGQPQHF. Looking up the rest from reference TRBV19 and TRBJ1-5 gives the full variable domain: DGGITQSPKYLFRKEGQNVTLSCEQNLNHDAMYWYRQDPGQGLRLIYYSQIVNDFQKGDIAEGYSVSREKKESFPLTVTSAQKNPTAFYLCASSRGRGQPQHFGDGTRLSIL.

This clonotype has ten or more counts. This rearrangement joins TRBV12-3 or TRBV12-4 to TRBJ2-3; D gene uncertain. V was cut by 5 bases and J by 2 bases, with 11 bases left in between. This CDR3 region has 14 residues. CDR3 loop: CASSGISYTDTQYF. In DNA, the CDR3 is TGTGCCAGCAGTGGTATATCCTACACAGATACGCAGTATTTT.

This clonotype showed up many times. The chain is built from TRBV18 and TRBJ2-3; 8 bases align to TRBD1. The CDR3 totals 15 residues. The V gene end was trimmed by 3 bases and the J gene end by 2 bases; junction bases not matched to a gene: 4. Germline CDR1 is KGHSH and CDR2 is LQKENI. Written as DNA, the CDR3 is TGTGCCAGCTCACCGCGGGACAGGTTCACAGATACGCAGTATTTT. Residues: CASSPRDRFTDTQYF.

This clonotype appeared many times. The gene calls are TRBV7-9 and TRBJ1-2; 7 positions agree with TRBD1. Trimming at V came to 5 bases and at J to 4 bases, leaving 4 bases not matched to a gene. Germline V CDR1 and CDR2: SEHNR, FQNEAQ (reference sequence). CDR3 length equals 13 residues. In DNA, the CDR3 is TGTGCCAGCAGCCAGACAGGGACCTATGGCTACACCTTC. As protein: CASSQTGTYGYTF.